This TCR beta chain comes out of a study of CD8 T cells in ankylosing spondylitis. Study findings and constraints: Roughly eight highly homologous variants made up a TCR beta motif that seemed to typify ankylosing spondylitis blood. Reported data indicate significant enrichment of disease-linked clones within matched ankylosing spondylitis synovial fluid.

Each CDR3 protein is one row after TCRdb ran MiXCR on the 5' RACE reads. The sample yields around 140,000 distinct CDR3 sequences, roughly an eighth seen once. A note on this clonotype: Its cognate antigen is unknown.

The sequenced material came from blood, either unsorted or a sorted T cell fraction (not recorded which). The TCR comes from a female donor with ankylosing spondylitis or in good health (not recorded which).

The CDR3 is CASSTFPDTQYF. As DNA, the CDR3 is TGTGCCAGCAGCACGTTCCCAGATACGCAGTATTTT. The chain combines TRBV7-2 with TRBJ2-3, with D uncertain. The CDR3 consists of 12 residues. Trimming removed 5 bases at V and 4 bases at J, with 7 bases between. The germline V gene has CDR1 SGHTA and CDR2 FQGNSA.